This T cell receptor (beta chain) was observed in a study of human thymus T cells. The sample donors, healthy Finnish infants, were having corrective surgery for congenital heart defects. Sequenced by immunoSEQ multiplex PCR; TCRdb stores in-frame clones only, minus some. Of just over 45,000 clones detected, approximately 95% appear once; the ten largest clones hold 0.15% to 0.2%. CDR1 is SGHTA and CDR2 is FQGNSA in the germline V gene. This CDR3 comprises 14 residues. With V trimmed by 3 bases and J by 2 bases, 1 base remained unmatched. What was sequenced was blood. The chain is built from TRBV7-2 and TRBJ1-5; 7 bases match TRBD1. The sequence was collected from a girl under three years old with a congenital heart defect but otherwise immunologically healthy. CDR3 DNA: TGTGCCAGCAGCTTCAGGGGGGGCAATCAGCCCCAGCATTTT. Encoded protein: CASSFRGGNQPQHF.